This TCR beta chain stems from a study of low-dose radiotherapy and immunotherapy resistance in tumors. Time point defined: before trial treatment. Eligibility required advanced solid tumors lacking tumor-infiltrating lymphocytes. cDNA synthesis used a TRAV/TRBV-specific primer set for both chains. The PCR that amplified TCRs ran for approximately 20 cycles, relying on a constant-region primer and a V-primer adapter. Amplification of isolated mRNA was accomplished via in vitro transcription. One entry per CDR3 protein results from TCRdb running MiXCR on the reads. The sample includes about 82,000 distinct CDR3 sequences, under 20% of them seen just once. This CDR3 spans 14 amino acids. CDR1 and CDR2 (germline): DFQATT, SNEGSKA (reference sequence). The V end was cut by 3 bases, the J end by 5 bases, with 13 bases between. This clonotype was seen ten or more times.

This clonotype was sampled from a male donor with prostate cancer. The V and J genes are TRBV20-1 and TRBJ1-4; D is possibly TRBD1 (6 bases). The specimen was PBMCs, collected before treatment. The CDR3 region has the DNA TGCAGTGCTAGTTTGAGGCAGGGGAATGAAAAACTGTTTTTT. It is translated as CSASLRQGNEKLFF.